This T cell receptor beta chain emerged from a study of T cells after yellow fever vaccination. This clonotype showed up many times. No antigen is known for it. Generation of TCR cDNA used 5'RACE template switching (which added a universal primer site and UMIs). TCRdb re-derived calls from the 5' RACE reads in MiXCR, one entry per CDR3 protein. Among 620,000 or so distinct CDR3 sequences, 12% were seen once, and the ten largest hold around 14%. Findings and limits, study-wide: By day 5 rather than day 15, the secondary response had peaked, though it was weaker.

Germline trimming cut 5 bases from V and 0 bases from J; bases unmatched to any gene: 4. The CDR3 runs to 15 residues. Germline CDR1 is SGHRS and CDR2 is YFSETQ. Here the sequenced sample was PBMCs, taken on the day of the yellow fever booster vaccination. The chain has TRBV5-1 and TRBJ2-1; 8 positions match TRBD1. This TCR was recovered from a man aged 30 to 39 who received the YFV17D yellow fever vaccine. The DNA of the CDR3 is TGCGCCAGCAGAGCAGGGGGCGGCTCCTACAATGAGCAGTTCTTC. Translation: CASRAGGGSYNEQFF.